This entry lists 29 T cell receptor beta chains sequenced from one sample in a study of cytomegalovirus exposure and HLA in healthy donors. Both 60 Vbeta primers and 13 Jbeta primers went into the PCR. TCRdb's table, derived via immunoSEQ multiplex PCR, lists solely in-frame clones and lacks some. Counted here are approximately 92,000 clones, around 74% occurring once; the ten biggest clones make up 7.3%. Sequenced sample: PBMCs. Receptor source: a man aged 45-65 years in good health and CMV-seropositive.

This clone appeared a single time. This chain joins TRBV7-2 and TRBJ2-3; D remains ambiguous. The V gene's germline CDR1 is SGHTA and CDR2 FQGNSA. Trimming removed 5 bases at V and 0 bases at J, with 3 bases between. CDR3 length: 12 amino acids. This CDR3 is CASSPSTDTQYF. The CDR3 DNA is TGTGCCAGCAGCCCTAGCACAGATACGCAGTATTTT.

With regard to this clone: At one boundary the junction diverges from the germline segment, which might be a read error. Written as DNA, the CDR3 is TGTGCCAGCAGCCACCGGGACAGGGAGTATGGCTACCCCTTC. This encodes CASSHRDREYGYPF. The rearrangement uses TRBV4-2 and TRBJ1-2; TRBD1 matches 9 bases. Germline loops: CDR1 LGHNA, CDR2 YNFKEQ. The CDR3 has 14 amino acids.

CDR3 sequence reads: CASSRIDSYEQYF. The CDR3 DNA reads as TGTGCCAGCAGCCGTATTGACAGTTACGAGCAGTACTTC. J is TRBJ2-7 and V is TRBV21-1; the table's D call, TRBD1, was not checked against the DNA. TRBV21-1 is marked as a pseudogene. The CDR3 is 13 residues long.

V is TRBV5-1 and J is TRBJ2-7, with TRBD2 matching 9 bases. V lost 4 bases, J lost 0 bases, and 5 bases stayed unmatched. Germline V lookup: CDR1 SGHRS, CDR2 YFSETQ. The CDR3 is 15 amino acids. The CDR3 DNA reads TGCGCCAGCAGCCCCAGCGGGGGGCGCTCCTACGAGCAGTACTTC. It encodes CASSPSGGRSYEQYF.

V gene TRBV7-9 combines with J gene TRBJ1-4; D gene ambiguous. This CDR3 has 15 amino acids. The germline V gene has CDR1 SEHNR and CDR2 FQNEAQ (reference sequence). V dropped 5 bases and J dropped 4 bases, with 14 bases sitting between them. For the CDR3, the DNA is TGTGCCAGCAGCCAAGAGACTGCGTATAATGAAAAACTGTTTTTT. Its translation is CASSQETAYNEKLFF.

This chain uses TRBV7-2 with TRBJ2-7; 10 nucleotides line up with TRBD2. CDR3 length: 15 amino acids. Germline V CDR1 and CDR2: SGHTA, FQGNSA. V lost 3 bases to trimming and J lost 2 bases; unmatched junction nucleotides: 4. The DNA of the CDR3 is TGTGCCAGCAGCTTTTTCAGCGGGGGGGCCTACGAGCAGTACTTC. The encoded protein is CASSFFSGGAYEQYF.

The J gene is TRBJ2-1, the V gene TRBV7-9; 7 nucleotides agree with TRBD1. The CDR3 sequence is 15 residues long. The germline V gene has CDR1 SEHNR and CDR2 FQNEAQ (reference sequence). V trimming: 4 bases; J trimming: 5 bases; junction bases outside the gene matches: 8. The CDR3 reads CASSSPRQGNNEQFF. The CDR3 DNA follows: TGTGCCAGCAGCTCGCCACGACAGGGTAACAATGAGCAGTTCTTC.

The table lists this clone with a few counts. The genes are TRBV4-3 and TRBJ1-6, with D tentatively TRBD1 (6 bases). The V and J ends lost 2 bases and 7 bases respectively, with 6 bases between them. This CDR3 spans 13 amino acids. Germline V CDR1 and CDR2: LGHNA, YSLEER. The CDR3 protein is CASSQTGNSPLHF. The DNA for the CDR3 is TGCGCCAGCAGCCAAACAGGGAATTCACCCCTCCACTTT.

CDR3 nucleotide sequence: TGTGCCTGGGCCGTCGGGACAGGCACAGATACGCAGTATTTT. Its translation: CAWAVGTGTDTQYF. This chain connects TRBV30 to TRBJ2-3; 7 bases are shared with TRBD1. Trimming at V came to 5 bases and at J to 1 base, leaving 6 bases not matched to a gene. The CDR3 contains 14 residues. Germline CDR1 GTSNPN, CDR2 SVGIG (reference sequence).

This clone was found a few times. The CDR3 nucleotides are TGTGCCAGTATCCGACAGGGGGGAACTGAAGCTTTCTTT. Its translation is CASIRQGGTEAFF. The genes are TRBV19 and TRBJ1-1; 9 positions agree with TRBD1. The CDR3 runs 13 residues. The V and J ends lost 7 bases and 5 bases, in that order; junction bases with no gene match: 5. Looked up from germline, CDR1 is LNHDA and CDR2 is SQIVND (reference sequence).

The table lists this clone with a few counts. One end of the junction is discordant with germline, which a read error may explain. This chain uses TRBV7-9 with TRBJ1-5, with 7 positions matching TRBD1. Looked up from germline, CDR1 is SEHNR and CDR2 is FQNEAQ (reference sequence). This CDR3 region has 15 residues. In nucleotides, the CDR3 is TGTGCCAGCAGCCTAGACAGGGAATTGGGTCAGCCCCAGAATTTT. Translating gives CASSLDRELGQPQNF.

The V and J genes are TRBV7-2 and TRBJ2-7; no clear D. The V and J ends lost 1 base and 5 bases respectively, with 24 bases between them. CDR1 is SGHTA, CDR2 FQGNSA, per germline. CDR3 size: 18 residues. CDR3 loop: CASSLGSMAYAGANEQYF. The CDR3 nucleotides read TGTGCCAGCAGCTTAGGGTCTATGGCCTACGCTGGAGCCAACGAGCAGTACTTC.

The chain joins TRBV18 to TRBJ2-7; 8 positions agree with TRBD2. The germline CDR1 and CDR2 sequences are KGHSH and LQKENI. CDR3 length equals 18 residues. J gave up 1 base and V 2 bases, and 13 bases lay outside the gene matches. Here the CDR3 reads CASSPVSTSGAFSYEQYF. Here the CDR3 DNA reads TGTGCCAGCTCACCAGTATCTACTAGCGGCGCGTTTTCCTACGAGCAGTACTTC.

This chain connects TRBV4-1 to TRBJ2-7; TRBD1 agrees at 7 bases. The CDR3 length is 15 residues. In germline, CDR1 is MGHRA, CDR2 YSYEKL. V gave up 1 base and J gave up 4 bases; unmatched junction bases: 7. CDR3: CASSQGAGGTYEQYF. In nucleotides, the CDR3 is TGCGCCAGCAGCCAAGGAGCAGGGGGTACATACGAGCAGTACTTC.

The gene calls are TRBV7-2 and TRBJ2-3; D is ambiguous. Germline V lookup: CDR1 SGHTA, CDR2 FQGNSA. V was cut by 3 bases and J by 2 bases, with 6 bases left in between. CDR3 length equals 13 residues. This CDR3 is CASSFQDTDTQYF. The CDR3 DNA follows: TGTGCCAGCAGCTTCCAGGACACAGATACGCAGTATTTT.

V and J are TRBV7-9 and TRBJ2-3, with 11 bases fitting TRBD2. Germline assignment: CDR1 SEHNR and CDR2 FQNEAQ (reference sequence). V dropped 4 bases and J dropped 1; count of bases not matched to a gene: 1. The CDR3 has 15 residues. CDR3 loop: CASSSTSGGTDTQYF. The CDR3 bases are TGTGCCAGCAGCTCGACTAGCGGGGGCACAGATACGCAGTATTTT.

The chain joins TRBV19 to TRBJ2-6; D possibly corresponds to TRBD1 (6 bases). Germline V gene lookup returns CDR1 LNHDA and CDR2 SQIVND (reference sequence). Trimming shortened V by 4 bases and J by 0 bases, and 10 bases separated the two germline ends. The CDR3 covers 16 residues. The CDR3 DNA is TGTGCCAGTAGTAGGGGACACCTCTCTGGGGCCAACGTCCTGACTTTC. Translation gives CASSRGHLSGANVLTF.

The chain uses TRBV30 and TRBJ1-1, with 7 positions matching TRBD1. V lost 2 bases, J lost 0 bases, and 6 bases stayed unmatched. The germline V gene encodes CDR1 GTSNPN and CDR2 SVGIG (reference sequence). The CDR3 has 15 amino acids. DNA of the CDR3: TGTGCCTGGAGTAGGAGGGACAGATTGAACACTGAAGCTTTCTTT. This codes for CAWSRRDRLNTEAFF.

With respect to this clone: The junction shows a germline mismatch at one end, possibly a read error. The rearrangement links TRBV7-9 to TRBJ2-5; unclear D gene. CDR1 SEHNR and CDR2 FQNEAQ come from the germline V gene (reference sequence). The CDR3 has 10 residues. The CDR3 spells CSSSRETQYF. The CDR3 DNA is TGTTCCAGCAGCCGAGAGACCCAGTACTTC.

This chain links TRBV29-1 with TRBJ2-7; 10 bases are shared with TRBD1. V lost 7 bases, J lost 6 bases, and 6 bases stayed unmatched. There are 12 residues in the CDR3. The germline CDR1 and CDR2 sequences are SQVTM and ANQGSEA. The CDR3: CSARGQGREQYF. CDR3 bases: TGCAGCGCCCGGGGACAGGGGCGCGAGCAGTACTTC.

The CDR3 region is CAWSGQGAIQPQHF. In nucleotides, the CDR3 is TGTGCCTGGAGCGGACAGGGGGCGATTCAGCCCCAGCATTTT. This chain links TRBV30 with TRBJ1-5, with 11 positions matching TRBD1. V dropped 3 bases and J dropped 6; count of bases not matched to a gene: 4. Germline CDR1 reads GTSNPN; CDR2 reads SVGIG (reference sequence). CDR3 length equals 14 residues.

The V and J genes are TRBV29-1 and TRBJ1-1, with D possibly TRBD1 on 5 matching bases. Trimming pared 5 bases from V and 1 base from J, leaving 5 bases between. The CDR3 extends over 11 amino acids. CDR1 is SQVTM and CDR2 is ANQGSEA in the germline V gene. CDR3 DNA sequence: TGCAGCGTTCAGGGGAACACTGAAGCTTTCTTT. It translates to CSVQGNTEAFF.

The chain is built from TRBV4-1 and TRBJ1-5; TRBD1 matches at 7 bases. V dropped 6 bases and J dropped 15; count of bases not matched to a gene: 14. This CDR3 spans 13 amino acids. In germline, CDR1 is MGHRA, CDR2 YSYEKL. CDR3 region: CASSRQLPDRLHF. The CDR3 DNA reads TGCGCCAGCAGTCGCCAACTACCGGACAGGCTGCATTTT.

V and J are TRBV9 and TRBJ1-6; a weak D match, TRBD1 (5 bases). Trimming removed 1 base at V and 10 bases at J, with 9 bases between. This CDR3 contains 13 residues. CDR1 and CDR2 from the germline V gene are SGDLS and YYNGEE. The CDR3 is CASSVQGSSPLHF. CDR3 nucleotides: TGTGCCAGCAGCGTACAGGGTTCCTCACCCCTCCACTTT.

The chain employs TRBV9 and TRBJ2-1; 10 bases map to TRBD2. Germline lookup yields CDR1 SGDLS and CDR2 YYNGEE. CDR3 size: 17 residues. Trimming took 0 bases from V and 4 from J; bases not matched to a gene: 7. CDR3 sequence: CASSVASGGAGYNEQFF. In DNA form, the CDR3 reads TGTGCCAGCAGCGTAGCGAGCGGGGGGGCCGGGTACAATGAGCAGTTCTTC.

This chain uses TRBV4-2 with TRBJ2-7, with D unresolved. V was clipped by 3 bases and J by 3 bases, with 6 bases between them. The CDR3 totals 12 residues. Germline V lookup: CDR1 LGHNA, CDR2 YNFKEQ. The chain's CDR3 is CASSQNFYEQYF. DNA of the CDR3: TGTGCCAGCAGCCAGAACTTCTACGAGCAGTACTTC.

The V gene is TRBV18, the J gene TRBJ2-6, with D perhaps matching TRBD1 (6 bases). This CDR3 contains 17 residues. The V end was cut by 3 bases, the J end by 2 bases, with 14 bases between. Germline V gene sequence: CDR1 KGHSH, CDR2 LQKENI. The CDR3: CASSPGPHRAGANVLTF. The CDR3 region has the DNA TGTGCCAGCTCACCCGGCCCCCACAGGGCTGGGGCCAACGTCCTGACTTTC.

The rearrangement joins TRBV5-8 to TRBJ2-7, with 7 bases matching TRBD2. J gave up 4 bases and V 1 base, and 5 bases lay outside the gene matches. CDR3 size: 14 residues. Germline V gene lookup returns CDR1 SGHTS and CDR2 YDEGEE. CDR3 bases: TGTGCCAGCAGCTTGAGGGGAGGGTTGTACGAGCAGTACTTC. Translating gives CASSLRGGLYEQYF. The full variable domain, with the rest looked up from reference TRBV5-8 and TRBJ2-7, is EAGVTQSPTHLIKTRGQQATLRCSPISGHTSVYWYQQALGLGLQFLLWYDEGEERNRGNFPPRFSGRQFPNYSSELNVNALELEDSALYLCASSLRGGLYEQYFGPGTRLTVT.

The CDR3 region is CASTTGTGVGYTF. As DNA, the CDR3 is TGTGCCAGTACAACTGGGACAGGGGTCGGCTACACCTTC. The rearrangement uses TRBV19 and TRBJ1-2; 10 bases map to TRBD1. The J segment lost 8 bases and the V segment lost 7 bases, leaving 7 bases of the junction unmatched. The germline V gene has CDR1 LNHDA and CDR2 SQIVND (reference sequence). This CDR3 has 13 residues.